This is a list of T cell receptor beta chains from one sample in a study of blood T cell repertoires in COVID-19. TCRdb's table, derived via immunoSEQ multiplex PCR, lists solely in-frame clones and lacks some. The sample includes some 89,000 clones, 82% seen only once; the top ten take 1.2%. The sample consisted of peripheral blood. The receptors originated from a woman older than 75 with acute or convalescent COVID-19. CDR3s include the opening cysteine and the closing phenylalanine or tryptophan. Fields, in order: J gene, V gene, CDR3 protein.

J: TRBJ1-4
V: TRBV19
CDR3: CASSISTGYNEKLFF

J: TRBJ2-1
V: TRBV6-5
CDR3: CASSYLSLGEQFF

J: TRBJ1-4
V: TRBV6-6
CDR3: CASTGRDRGANEKLFF

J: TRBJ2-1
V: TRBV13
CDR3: CASSLWGHSYNEQFF

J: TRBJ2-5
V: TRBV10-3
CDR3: CAISDSGGGIQETQYF

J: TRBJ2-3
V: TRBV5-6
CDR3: CASSSSGDGDTQYF

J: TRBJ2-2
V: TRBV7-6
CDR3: CASSLVMGQNTGELFF

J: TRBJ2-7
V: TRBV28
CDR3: CASSPIPPPGSYEQYF

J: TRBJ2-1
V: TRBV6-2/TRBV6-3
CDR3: CASSRQGRNNEQFF

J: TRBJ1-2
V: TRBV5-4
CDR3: CASSLPANYGYTF

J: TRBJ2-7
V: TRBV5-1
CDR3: CASSLEGQSSYEQYF

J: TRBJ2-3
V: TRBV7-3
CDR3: CASSLAGGSTDTQYF

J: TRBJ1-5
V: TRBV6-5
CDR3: CATYRVGINQPQHF

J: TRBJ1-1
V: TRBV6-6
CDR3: CASRELVAEAFF

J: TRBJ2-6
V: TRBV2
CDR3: CASSDVGQAIPVSGANVLTF

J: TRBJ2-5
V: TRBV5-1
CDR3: CASSRRASGRGIVETQYF

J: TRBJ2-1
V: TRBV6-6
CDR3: CASRGTGRTYEQFF

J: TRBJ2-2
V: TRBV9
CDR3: CASSPKRGQTGELFF

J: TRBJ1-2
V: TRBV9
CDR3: CASSLSTMDGYTF

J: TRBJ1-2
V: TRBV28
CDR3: CASSSPPTGTYGYTF

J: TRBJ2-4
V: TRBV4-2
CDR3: CASSQDPLAGVVNIQYF

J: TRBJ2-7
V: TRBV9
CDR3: CASSVGDTTYEQYF

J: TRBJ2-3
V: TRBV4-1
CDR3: CASSQGAGDTQYF

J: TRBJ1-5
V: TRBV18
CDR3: CASSPSDRDQPQHF

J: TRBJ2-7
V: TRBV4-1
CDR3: CASSQAGDDYEQYF

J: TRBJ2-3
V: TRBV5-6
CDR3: CASSFLSGGTDTQYF

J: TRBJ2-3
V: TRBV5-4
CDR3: CASSPTSESLDTQYF

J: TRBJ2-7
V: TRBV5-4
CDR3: CASSLATSGAYEQYF

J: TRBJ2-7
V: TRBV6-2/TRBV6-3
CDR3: CASTPGTSALEVGEQYF

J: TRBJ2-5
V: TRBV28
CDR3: CASSPYPQAYQETQYF

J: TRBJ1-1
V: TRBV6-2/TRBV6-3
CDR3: CASSPTMNTEAFF

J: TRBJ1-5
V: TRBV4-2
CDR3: CASSPGSDQPQHF

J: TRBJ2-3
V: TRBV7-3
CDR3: CASRLAGGTDTQYF

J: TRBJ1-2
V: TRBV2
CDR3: CASSGPSTGIYGYTF

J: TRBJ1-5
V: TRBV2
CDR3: CASSPGQGYQPQHF

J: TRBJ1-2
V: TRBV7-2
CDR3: CASSQRQGYYGYTF

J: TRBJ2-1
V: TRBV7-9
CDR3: CASRKTEKNEQFF

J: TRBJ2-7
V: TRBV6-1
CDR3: CASSENDSMGEQYF

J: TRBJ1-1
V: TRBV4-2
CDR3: CASSQDATHNTEAFF

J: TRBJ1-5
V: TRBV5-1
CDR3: CASSPDSNNQPQHF

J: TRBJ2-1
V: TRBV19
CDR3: CASRRPGLATNEQFF

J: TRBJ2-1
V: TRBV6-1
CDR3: CASSEFYLSAGDPYNEQFF

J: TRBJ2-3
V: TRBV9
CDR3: CASSVGIAGTDTQYF

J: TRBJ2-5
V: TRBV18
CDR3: CASSPAGLAGETQYF

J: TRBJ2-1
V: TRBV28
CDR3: CASSLWTGGNNEQFF

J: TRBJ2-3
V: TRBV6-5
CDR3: CASSSHFVGGTDTQYF

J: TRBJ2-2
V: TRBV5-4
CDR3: CASSIIDRRNTGELFF

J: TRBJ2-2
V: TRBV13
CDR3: CASSLQNTGELFF

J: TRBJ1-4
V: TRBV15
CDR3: CATSRAPQGTREKLFF

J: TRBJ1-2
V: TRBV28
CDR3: CASSLSGQVYGYTF

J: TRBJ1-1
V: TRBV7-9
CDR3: CASSEAGGAGAFF

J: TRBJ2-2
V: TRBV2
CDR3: CASSPDRGFTGELFF

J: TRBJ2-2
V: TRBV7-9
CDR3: CASSAGSLADRNTGELFF

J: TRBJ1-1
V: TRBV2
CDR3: CASSGTGTAAFF

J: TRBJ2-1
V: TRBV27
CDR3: CASSWQGARNEQFF

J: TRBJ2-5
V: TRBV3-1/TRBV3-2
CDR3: CASSHLAGAQETQYF

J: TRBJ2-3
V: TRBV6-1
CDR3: CASSEPPSLDTQYF